Below, 25 T cell receptor beta chains from the same sample are listed, as sequenced in a study of cytomegalovirus exposure and HLA in healthy donors. The PCR contained 60 Vbeta and 13 Jbeta primers. Sequenced by immunoSEQ multiplex PCR; TCRdb stores in-frame clones only, minus some. The sample includes about 180,000 clones, 85% seen only once; the top ten take 1%. What was sequenced was PBMCs. All receptors derive from a boy aged 2 to 10 in good health and CMV-seronegative.

The DNA for the CDR3 is TGCGCCAGCAGCGGGACATTCCTATCCTACGAGCAGTACGTC. This translates into CASSGTFLSYEQYV. The chain links TRBV10-2 to TRBJ2-7, with D possibly being TRBD1 (6 bases). The CDR3 totals 14 residues. V was trimmed by 6 bases and J by 1 base, leaving 13 bases between them. CDR1 and CDR2 from the germline V gene are WSHSY and SAAADI.

J is TRBJ2-7 and V is TRBV5-6; possibly TRBD2 for D (5 bases). The V gene's germline CDR1 is SGHDT and CDR2 YYEEEE. Trimming took 0 bases from V and 1 from J, leaving 5 bases between them. CDR3 length: 13 amino acids. CDR3 in amino acids: CASSLGESYEQYF. The CDR3, as DNA: TGTGCCAGCAGCTTGGGGGAGTCCTACGAGCAGTACTTC.

This clone came up once. This chain joins TRBV30 and TRBJ2-2; 7 bases agree with TRBD1. Germline CDR1 GTSNPN, CDR2 SVGIG (reference sequence). The trim removed 5 bases at V and 6 bases at J, leaving 3 bases unmatched. The CDR3 contains 12 residues. The CDR3 DNA reads TGTGCCTGGCGGACAGGCCCCGGGGAGCTGTTTTTT. Translated: CAWRTGPGELFF.

This clone was observed a few times. The V and J genes are TRBV5-6 and TRBJ1-5; 7 bases are shared with TRBD1. Trimming took 0 bases from V and 4 from J; bases not matched to a gene: 7. Germline loops: CDR1 SGHDT, CDR2 YYEEEE. There are 16 residues in the CDR3. CDR3 region: CASSLDRGLSNQPQHF. The CDR3 DNA follows: TGTGCCAGCAGCTTGGACAGGGGCCTTTCAAATCAGCCCCAGCATTTT.

The chain is built from TRBV5-1 and TRBJ2-7; 10 bases fit TRBD2. The V gene end was trimmed by 4 bases and the J gene end by 1 base; junction bases not matched to a gene: 2. The CDR3 sequence is 14 residues long. In germline, CDR1 is SGHRS, CDR2 YFSETQ. The CDR3 sequence is CASSISGRSYEQYF. CDR3 DNA: TGCGCCAGCAGCATTAGCGGGAGGTCCTACGAGCAGTACTTC.

CDR3 nucleotide sequence: TGCAGCGCTGGGGGCCCAGAGGGGGCTCTAGCCAAAAACATTCAGTACTTC. This translates into CSAGGPEGALAKNIQYF. This chain links TRBV29-1 with TRBJ2-4; TRBD1 matches 7 bases. V lost 7 bases to trimming and J lost 0 bases; unmatched junction nucleotides: 15. The V gene's germline CDR1 is SQVTM and CDR2 ANQGSEA. This CDR3 contains 17 residues.

The V and J genes are TRBV15 and TRBJ2-5, with 9 bases that match TRBD1. J gave up 3 bases and V 6 bases, and 8 bases lay outside the gene matches. Germline CDR1 and CDR2: LNHNV and YYDKDF (reference sequence). This CDR3 has 15 residues. CDR3 bases: TGTGCCACCAGTCTAGAGACAGGGGGGAAAGAGACCCAGTACTTC. Translation: CATSLETGGKETQYF.

The gene calls are TRBV25-1 and TRBJ2-5; D uncertain. Between the trimmed V and J ends, which lost 2 bases and 5 bases, there was a span of 6 bases. CDR3 length: 12 amino acids. Germline CDR1 and CDR2: MGHDK and SYGVNS. CDR3 amino acids: CASSEPQETQYF. The CDR3, as DNA: TGTGCCAGCAGTGAACCCCAGGAGACCCAGTACTTC.

The chain links TRBV9 to TRBJ2-2; 9 nucleotides agree with TRBD2. Germline V gives CDR1 SGDLS, CDR2 YYNGEE. V was pared by 1 base and J by 2 bases, with 3 bases of the junction left unmatched. CDR3 length equals 16 residues. The CDR3, as DNA: TGTGCCAGCAGCGTATCTAGCGGGATAAACACCGGGGAGCTGTTTTTT. It encodes CASSVSSGINTGELFF. Looking up the rest from reference TRBV9 and TRBJ2-2 gives the full variable domain: DSGVTQTPKHLITATGQRVTLRCSPRSGDLSVYWYQQSLDQGLQFLIQYYNGEERAKGNILERFSAQQFPDLHSELNLSSLELGDSALYFCASSVSSGINTGELFFGEGSRLTVL.

The rearrangement uses TRBV29-1 and TRBJ1-5; D unclear. Looked up from germline, CDR1 is SQVTM and CDR2 is ANQGSEA. The CDR3 spans 13 residues. The germline V and J ends were trimmed by 6 bases and 0 bases, with 9 bases remaining between them. The CDR3, as DNA: TGCAGCGTGCAAACAGATAGCAATCAGCCCCAGCATTTT. Translation gives CSVQTDSNQPQHF.

CDR3 residues: CASTTEGTGLHGYTF. For the CDR3, the DNA is TGTGCCAGCACTACCGAAGGGACAGGGTTACATGGCTACACCTTC. This chain uses TRBV6-1 with TRBJ1-2, with TRBD1 matching 9 bases. V gave up 7 bases and J gave up 6 bases; unmatched junction bases: 12. The germline V gene has CDR1 MNHNS and CDR2 SASEGT. The CDR3 has 15 amino acids.

The gene calls are TRBV9 and TRBJ2-3; maybe TRBD1 (5 bases). Germline assignment: CDR1 SGDLS and CDR2 YYNGEE. Trimming cost V 4 bases and J 2 bases, with 11 bases left between them. The CDR3 spans 14 residues. The CDR3 bases are TGTGCCAGCAGCCTGGGGCAGTTCACAGATACGCAGTATTTT. Translation gives CASSLGQFTDTQYF.

In DNA form, the CDR3 reads TGTGCCAGCAGTCAGCGACAGGGTGAAGCTTTCTTT. Translated: CASSQRQGEAFF. J is TRBJ1-1 and V is TRBV28; 7 positions match TRBD1. Trimming cost V 5 bases and J 7 bases; bases outside gene matches: 4. This CDR3 comprises 12 residues. Germline V gene sequence: CDR1 MDHEN, CDR2 SYDVKM.

This clone was counted only a few times. The gene calls are TRBV7-9 and TRBJ1-2; D not resolved. This CDR3 comprises 14 residues. Germline CDR1 is SEHNR and CDR2 is FQNEAQ (reference sequence). The ends were cut back, 1 base at V and 5 bases at J, with 11 bases in the middle. The CDR3 here is CASSLGGVTYGYTF. For the CDR3, the DNA is TGTGCCAGCAGCTTAGGGGGAGTAACTTATGGCTACACCTTC.

V and J are TRBV30 and TRBJ1-5; 9 bases agree with TRBD1. The CDR3 has 14 residues. CDR1 GTSNPN and CDR2 SVGIG come from the germline V gene (reference sequence). V lost 0 bases, J lost 7 bases, and 4 bases stayed unmatched. CDR3 in DNA: TGTGCCTGGAGTGTCGGACAGGGGAAACAGCCCCAGCATTTT. Its translation is CAWSVGQGKQPQHF.

This chain uses TRBV12-2 with TRBJ2-1; TRBD2 is the table's D call and was not checked against the DNA. TRBV12-2 is tagged as a pseudogene. The CDR3 totals 15 residues. CDR3 in amino acids: CASRPRLAGDNEQFF. The CDR3 region has the DNA TGTGCAAGTCGCCCCCGACTAGCGGGAGACAATGAGCAGTTCTTC.

Here the CDR3 reads CASSQGQVYNEQFF. As DNA, the CDR3 is TGTGCCAGCAGCCAGGGACAGGTATACAATGAGCAGTTCTTC. The chain recombines TRBV6-5 with TRBJ2-1; 8 positions agree with TRBD1. V dropped 6 bases and J dropped 4; count of bases not matched to a gene: 5. This CDR3 has 14 amino acids. Germline CDR1 reads MNHEY; CDR2 reads SVGAGI.

CDR3: CASSLENRGIPFGEQFF. The CDR3 nucleotides read TGTGCCAGCAGCTTAGAAAACAGGGGTATTCCTTTTGGTGAGCAGTTCTTC. The gene calls are TRBV11-3 and TRBJ2-1; 7 bases line up with TRBD1. CDR1 is SGHNT and CDR2 is YENEEA in the germline V gene. This CDR3 is 17 amino acids long. V shed 0 bases and J 9 bases; nucleotides not matched to a gene: 14.

The gene calls are TRBV7-2 and TRBJ1-1; TRBD1 matches at 9 bases. V was pared by 5 bases and J by 5 bases, with 9 bases of the junction left unmatched. Germline V lookup: CDR1 SGHTA, CDR2 FQGNSA. The CDR3 has 15 amino acids. The DNA for the CDR3 is TGTGCCAGCAGCCTACGGACAGGGGTCGGTACTGAAGCTTTCTTT. Protein: CASSLRTGVGTEAFF.

The rearrangement links TRBV4-1 to TRBJ1-6; 8 nucleotides agree with TRBD1. CDR1 and CDR2 from the germline V gene are MGHRA and YSYEKL. After removal of 4 bases from V and 4 bases from J, the junction contained 6 bases not matched to a gene. This CDR3 has 16 amino acids. DNA of the CDR3: TGCGCCAGCAGCCCCTCGACAGGGGCATATAATTCACCCCTCCACTTT. This translates into CASSPSTGAYNSPLHF.

The chain carries TRBV28 and TRBJ1-2; 8 nucleotides align to TRBD1. The CDR3 consists of 16 residues. Per the germline V gene, CDR1 is MDHEN and CDR2 is SYDVKM. V lost 7 bases to trimming and J lost 5 bases; unmatched junction nucleotides: 15. The CDR3 DNA is TGTGCCAGCACCACGATGAGGCAGGGGGCGTCTTATGGCTACACCTTC. Translation gives CASTTMRQGASYGYTF.

This clone was found a few times. The chain couples TRBV14 to TRBJ1-5; D call uncertain. In germline, CDR1 is SGHDN, CDR2 FVKESK. The V gene lost 1 base and the J gene lost 0 bases, with 10 bases spanning the gap. CDR3 length: 16 residues. CDR3 region: CASSQVTEYSNQPQHF. CDR3 sequence (DNA): TGTGCCAGCAGCCAAGTCACAGAGTATAGCAATCAGCCCCAGCATTTT.

The V and J genes are TRBV5-5 and TRBJ2-7, with a tentative D call TRBD1 (5 bases). The V and J ends lost 1 base and 1 base respectively, with 6 bases between them. CDR3 length: 13 amino acids. Germline V gene data show CDR1 as SGHKS and CDR2 as YYEKEE (reference sequence). This chain's CDR3 is CASSLRTSYEQYV. Here the CDR3 DNA reads TGTGCCAGCAGCTTGAGGACATCCTACGAGCAGTACGTC.

The chain uses TRBV2 and TRBJ1-2; 8 bases map to TRBD1. Germline V gene sequence: CDR1 SNHLY, CDR2 FYNNEI. The J segment lost 4 bases and the V segment lost 6 bases, leaving 7 bases of the junction unmatched. The CDR3 is made up of 14 amino acids. The CDR3, as DNA: TGTGCCAGCAGGGGACAGGACCTCTTCTATGGCTACACCTTC. Its translation: CASRGQDLFYGYTF.

The chain is built from TRBV9 and TRBJ1-1, with D tentatively TRBD1 (5 bases). The CDR3 contains 15 residues. V was trimmed by 2 bases and J by 2 bases, leaving 13 bases between them. Germline values: CDR1 SGDLS, CDR2 YYNGEE. CDR3 coding DNA: TGTGCCAGCAGCGTTTTCGGGGGAGCCAACACTGAAGCTTTCTTT. This gives the protein CASSVFGGANTEAFF.